Below, 24 T cell receptor beta chains from the same sample are listed, as sequenced in a study of shared clonotypes between healthy human individuals. TCRdb's copy holds only in-frame clones and misses some; the assay was immunoSEQ multiplex PCR. The data hold fewer than 550,000 clones, with about 75% observed a single time. Sequenced: PBMCs. The receptors shown here come from a woman aged 40 to 49 in good health. Some clones in this sample may be carry-over from other donors' samples.

The table lists this clone with a count of one. The chain combines TRBV7-2 with TRBJ2-3; D is undetermined. CDR3 length: 14 residues. CDR1 and CDR2 (germline): SGHTA, FQGNSA. Trimming took 4 bases from V and 1 from J, leaving 9 bases between them. The DNA for the CDR3 is TGTGCCAGCAGCTCAATACGGGGCACAGATACGCAGTATTTT. It specifies CASSSIRGTDTQYF. The full variable domain, in which reference TRBV7-2 and TRBJ2-3 provide the parts outside the CDR3, is GAGVSQSPSNKVTEKGKDVELRCDPISGHTALYWYRQSLGQGLEFLIYFQGNSAPDKSGLPSDRFSAERTGGSVSTLTIQRTQQEDSAVYLCASSSIRGTDTQYFGPGTRLTVL.

This chain uses TRBV5-1 with TRBJ2-4; D is perhaps TRBD1 (6 bases). V was clipped by 0 bases and J by 3 bases, with 16 bases between them. Germline CDR1 SGHRS, CDR2 YFSETQ. The CDR3 runs 17 residues. CDR3 in DNA: TGCGCCAGCAGCTTGGCCGGATTCTGGGACAACAAAAACATTCAGTACTTC. Translated, it gives CASSLAGFWDNKNIQYF.

With respect to this clone: Other DNA sequences in the same sample also yield this CDR3. The V and J genes are TRBV18 and TRBJ2-5, with no clear D. Per germline, CDR1 KGHSH and CDR2 LQKENI. The CDR3 has 14 residues. V gave up 2 bases and J gave up 2 bases, with 9 bases separating them. CDR3 protein: CASSPTGGQETQYF. The CDR3 nucleotides read TGTGCCAGCTCACCAACGGGCGGACAAGAGACCCAGTACTTC.

The chain links TRBV30 to TRBJ2-7; no clear D. Germline lookup yields CDR1 GTSNPN and CDR2 SVGIG (reference sequence). The CDR3 runs to 14 residues. V was clipped by 8 bases and J by 6 bases, with 23 bases between them. The CDR3 reads CAGIGVSTRGEQYF. The CDR3, as DNA: TGTGCCGGGATAGGTGTTTCTACCCGCGGCGAGCAGTACTTC.

This rearrangement joins TRBV27 to TRBJ2-7; 7 nucleotides match TRBD1. V was pared by 7 bases and J by 5 bases, with 14 bases of the junction left unmatched. CDR3 length equals 15 residues. Germline lookup yields CDR1 MNHEY and CDR2 SMNVEV (reference sequence). This CDR3 is CASTPGGLGQHEQYF. The CDR3 region has the DNA TGTGCCAGCACCCCCGGAGGTTTGGGACAGCACGAGCAGTACTTC.

V usage is TRBV19 and J usage is TRBJ2-1; D is possibly TRBD1 (7 bases). This CDR3 is built from 15 residues. CDR1 is LNHDA and CDR2 is SQIVND in the germline V gene (reference sequence). The ends were cut back, 8 bases at V and 5 bases at J, with 19 bases in the middle. The CDR3 spells CASGTFRDRDNEQFF. CDR3 bases: TGTGCCAGTGGGACTTTTAGAGACAGGGACAATGAGCAGTTCTTC.

This chain joins TRBV18 and TRBJ2-3; D not resolved. This CDR3 comprises 18 residues. From germline, CDR1 is KGHSH and CDR2 LQKENI. Trimming took off 4 bases at V and 0 bases at J, with 20 bases between the two ends. Written as DNA, the CDR3 is TGTGCCAGCTCACTGGAGAGGTTCTCGACTGGAAGCACAGATACGCAGTATTTT. Encoded protein: CASSLERFSTGSTDTQYF.

The rearrangement links TRBV6-1 to TRBJ2-1; TRBD2 matches 7 bases. Germline CDR1 reads MNHNS; CDR2 reads SASEGT. The junction had 5 bases not matched to a gene; V was cut back by 6 bases and J by 0 bases. The CDR3 totals 15 residues. The CDR3, as DNA: TGTGCCAGCAGACGGGACTACCTCTCCTACAATGAGCAGTTCTTC. It translates to CASRRDYLSYNEQFF.

The rearrangement joins TRBV7-3 to TRBJ2-3, with D possibly matching TRBD2 (5 bases). This CDR3 has 15 residues. V gave up 2 bases and J gave up 4 bases, with 13 bases separating them. The germline gives CDR1 SGHTA, CDR2 FQGTGA. CDR3 nucleotide sequence: TGTGCCAGCAGCTTAGAGGCGGGCGGGCCAGATACGCAGTATTTT. Its protein is CASSLEAGGPDTQYF.

This chain uses TRBV5-1 with TRBJ2-3; TRBD2 matches 9 bases. CDR3 length: 16 residues. The ends lost 0 bases at V and 2 bases at J; junction bases unmatched: 4. The germline V gene encodes CDR1 SGHRS and CDR2 YFSETQ. The CDR3 coding sequence is TGCGCCAGCAGCTTGGAAGGACTAGCGTCCACAGATACGCAGTATTTT. Protein sequence: CASSLEGLASTDTQYF.

This clone was found many times. The chain links TRBV7-9 to TRBJ1-1, with D tentatively TRBD1 (6 bases). CDR3 length: 13 amino acids. Germline values: CDR1 SEHNR, CDR2 FQNEAQ (reference sequence). The V and J ends lost 5 bases and 1 base respectively, with 8 bases between them. DNA of the CDR3: TGTGCCAGCAGCGTGGGGGCGAACACTGAAGCTTTCTTT. Its translation: CASSVGANTEAFF.

The chain uses TRBV9 and TRBJ2-3; either TRBD1 or TRBD2 may supply D (5 bases each). Trimming left V 0 bases short and J 0 bases short, with 8 bases between. The V gene's germline CDR1 is SGDLS and CDR2 YYNGEE. This CDR3 is built from 15 residues. Here the CDR3 DNA reads TGTGCCAGCAGCGTAGACGGGGCCAGCACAGATACGCAGTATTTT. Amino acids: CASSVDGASTDTQYF.

V usage is TRBV5-6 and J usage is TRBJ1-2; 9 positions agree with TRBD1. Looked up from germline, CDR1 is SGHDT and CDR2 is YYEEEE. J gave up 3 bases and V 1 base, and 7 bases lay outside the gene matches. The CDR3 totals 16 residues. The CDR3 here is CASSLSWDRDYYGYTF. Written as DNA, the CDR3 is TGTGCCAGCAGCTTGAGCTGGGACAGGGACTACTATGGCTACACCTTC.

The sample holds one count of this clone. This chain links TRBV30 with TRBJ1-1, with 7 bases aligning to TRBD1. Germline trimming cut 5 bases from V and 5 bases from J; bases unmatched to any gene: 11. Looked up from germline, CDR1 is GTSNPN and CDR2 is SVGIG (reference sequence). The CDR3 sequence is 14 residues long. CDR3 in DNA: TGTGCCTGGGTTGTGGGACAGAGGGCAACTGAAGCTTTCTTT. Protein: CAWVVGQRATEAFF.

The V call is TRBV30, the J call TRBJ2-1; D is possibly TRBD1 or TRBD2 (5 bases each). The CDR3 totals 15 residues. Germline V gene data show CDR1 as GTSNPN and CDR2 as SVGIG (reference sequence). Trimming removed 0 bases at V and 3 bases at J, with 12 bases between. The DNA of the CDR3 is TGTGCCTGGAGTGTCGGGGAAGGGGTCTACAATGAGCAGTTCTTC. Translated: CAWSVGEGVYNEQFF.

This clone was observed once. This rearrangement joins TRBV5-1 to TRBJ2-5; TRBD2 aligns across 8 bases. This CDR3 has 16 amino acids. Germline assignment: CDR1 SGHRS and CDR2 YFSETQ. V lost 4 bases to trimming and J lost 1 base; unmatched junction nucleotides: 9. Written as DNA, the CDR3 is TGCGCCAGCAGCCTGGGGTGGCTAGCGGGCCAAGAGACCCAGTACTTC. Encoded protein: CASSLGWLAGQETQYF. The full variable domain, with the rest looked up from reference TRBV5-1 and TRBJ2-5, is KAGVTQTPRYLIKTRGQQVTLSCSPISGHRSVSWYQQTPGQGLQFLFEYFSETQRNKGNFPGRFSGRQFSNSRSEMNVSTLELGDSALYLCASSLGWLAGQETQYFGPGTRLLVL.

The gene calls are TRBV7-9 and TRBJ1-2; D is ambiguous. Trimming removed 1 base from V and 5 bases from J, with 11 bases in between. The CDR3 length is 14 residues. Germline V lookup: CDR1 SEHNR, CDR2 FQNEAQ (reference sequence). CDR3 region: CASSLGGLEYGYTF. For the CDR3, the DNA is TGTGCCAGCAGCTTAGGAGGGTTGGAATATGGCTACACCTTC. Together with reference TRBV7-9 and TRBJ1-2, the CDR3 gives the full variable domain: DTGVSQNPRHKITKRGQNVTFRCDPISEHNRLYWYRQTLGQGPEFLTYFQNEAQLEKSRLLSDRFSAERPKGSFSTLEIQRTEQGDSAMYLCASSLGGLEYGYTFGSGTRLTVV.

The gene calls are TRBV6-5 and TRBJ2-1; D is unresolved. The CDR3 spans 12 residues. The germline gives CDR1 MNHEY, CDR2 SVGAGI. Trimming removed 6 bases from V and 8 bases from J, with 11 bases in between. The CDR3 is CASRDARDEQFF. CDR3 DNA sequence: TGTGCCAGCAGGGACGCCCGGGATGAGCAGTTCTTC.

The chain carries TRBV30 and TRBJ2-3; D perhaps matches TRBD2 (5 bases). Germline V gene data show CDR1 as GTSNPN and CDR2 as SVGIG (reference sequence). The length of the CDR3 is 14 residues. V was trimmed by 6 bases and J by 6 bases, leaving 19 bases between them. CDR3 in amino acids: CACKSSLTGDTQYF. The CDR3 DNA sequence: TGTGCCTGCAAATCTAGCTTAACTGGGGATACGCAGTATTTT. The complete variable domain, with remaining parts taken from reference TRBV30 and TRBJ2-3, reads SQTIHQWPATLVQPVGSPLSLECTVEGTSNPNLYWYRQAAGRGLQLLFYSVGIGQISSEVPQNLSASRPQDRQFILSSKKLLLSDSGFYLCACKSSLTGDTQYFGPGTRLTVL.

This sequence joins TRBV5-4 and TRBJ1-2; tentative D call: TRBD1 (5 bases). V shed 0 bases and J shed 4 bases, with 13 bases lying between them. Germline V CDR1 and CDR2: SGHNT, YYREEE (reference sequence). This CDR3 region has 15 residues. The CDR3 is CASSLGSGRSYGYTF. CDR3 nucleotides: TGTGCCAGCAGCTTGGGGTCAGGGCGGTCCTATGGCTACACCTTC.

The gene calls are TRBV19 and TRBJ2-7; TRBD1 matches at 7 bases. J was trimmed by 2 bases and V by 1 base; bases with no gene match: 5. There are 15 residues in the CDR3. CDR1 and CDR2 (germline): LNHDA, SQIVND (reference sequence). CDR3 protein: CASSIAGQATYEQYF. The DNA of the CDR3 is TGTGCCAGTAGTATAGCTGGACAGGCTACCTACGAGCAGTACTTC. Drawing the rest from reference TRBV19 and TRBJ2-7, the complete variable domain is DGGITQSPKYLFRKEGQNVTLSCEQNLNHDAMYWYRQDPGQGLRLIYYSQIVNDFQKGDIAEGYSVSREKKESFPLTVTSAQKNPTAFYLCASSIAGQATYEQYFGPGTRLTVT.

The chain employs TRBV5-4 and TRBJ1-1; 7 bases align to TRBD1. The CDR3 has 17 amino acids. Germline V gives CDR1 SGHNT, CDR2 YYREEE (reference sequence). V trimming: 3 bases; J trimming: 4 bases; junction bases outside the gene matches: 15. As DNA, the CDR3 is TGTGCCAGCAGCTCTCCTCGGGGGGTATCAGGGGGCACTGAAGCTTTCTTT. It specifies CASSSPRGVSGGTEAFF. The variable domain in full, with the rest retrieved from reference TRBV5-4 and TRBJ1-1, is ETGVTQSPTHLIKTRGQQVTLRCSSQSGHNTVSWYQQALGQGPQFIFQYYREEENGRGNFPPRFSGLQFPNYSSELNVNALELDDSALYLCASSSPRGVSGGTEAFFGQGTRLTVV.

J is TRBJ2-7 and V is TRBV5-1; D unresolved. Deletions cut 1 base from V and 5 bases from J, with 4 bases between. Per germline, CDR1 SGHRS and CDR2 YFSETQ. The CDR3 runs 11 residues. In DNA, the CDR3 is TGCGCCAGCAGCTTGATGGACGAGCAGTACTTC. As protein: CASSLMDEQYF.

The chain uses TRBV30 and TRBJ2-7; the match to TRBD1 covers 9 bases. J was trimmed by 4 bases and V by 7 bases; bases with no gene match: 8. CDR3 length: 13 residues. Looked up from germline, CDR1 is GTSNPN and CDR2 is SVGIG (reference sequence). The CDR3 reads CASRQGELYEQYF. The DNA for the CDR3 is TGTGCCTCTAGACAGGGGGAACTGTACGAGCAGTACTTC.